A single sample gave rise to the 20 T cell receptor beta chains below, sequenced in a study of blood T cells in healthy people across ages. Primers used in a second PCR of about 7 to 11 cycles were a sample-barcoded 5' primer and a J-beta primer mix. TCRdb reprocessed the 5' RACE reads via MiXCR and lists one record per CDR3 protein. The sample lists more than 650,000 distinct CDR3 sequences; about a fifth were seen once. What was sequenced was blood. Source of these receptors: a man between 65 and 85 years old in good health.

This clonotype was counted many times. This chain's CDR3 is CSVANWDSGNTIYF. The CDR3 bases are TGCAGCGTTGCCAACTGGGACTCTGGAAACACCATATATTTT. The rearrangement links TRBV29-1 to TRBJ1-3; no clear D gene. The germline V gene has CDR1 SQVTM and CDR2 ANQGSEA. CDR3 length equals 14 residues. The V and J ends lost 4 bases and 0 bases respectively, with 10 bases between them.

The chain uses TRBV6-6 and TRBJ1-1, with D possibly being TRBD1 (6 bases). With 2 bases removed from V and 11 bases from J, the gap between germline ends came to 18 bases. This CDR3 has 14 amino acids. The germline gives CDR1 MNHNY, CDR2 SVGAGI (reference sequence). CDR3 in DNA: TGTGCCAGCAGTTACCGGGACACCAGTCTGGGGGCTTTCTTT. Protein: CASSYRDTSLGAFF.

This chain links TRBV27 with TRBJ1-2; possibly TRBD1 for D (6 bases). The V gene lost 5 bases and the J gene lost 2 bases, with 15 bases spanning the gap. CDR1 and CDR2 from the germline V gene are MNHEY and SMNVEV (reference sequence). CDR3 length: 15 residues. CDR3 in DNA: TGTGCCAGCAGTGGGACAAGGATTTCGAACTATGGCTACACCTTC. Its translation: CASSGTRISNYGYTF.

V and J are TRBV18 and TRBJ2-5; D is uncertain. Germline V gene lookup returns CDR1 KGHSH and CDR2 LQKENI. The CDR3 is made up of 15 amino acids. V dropped 2 bases and J dropped 2 bases, with 12 bases sitting between them. In nucleotides, the CDR3 is TGTGCCAGCTCACCAGGGTTAGGGATTCAAGAGACCCAGTACTTC. Translating gives CASSPGLGIQETQYF.

The chain joins TRBV29-1 to TRBJ1-5; 8 nucleotides align to TRBD1. The CDR3 is 16 amino acids. V lost 5 bases, J lost 0 bases, and 9 bases stayed unmatched. Germline V gene sequence: CDR1 SQVTM, CDR2 ANQGSEA. For the CDR3, the DNA is TGCAGCGTTTGTGACAGGGGAGCCGGTAGCAATCAGCCCCAGCATTTT. The encoded protein is CSVCDRGAGSNQPQHF.

The chain links TRBV11-2 to TRBJ2-1, with D tentatively TRBD2 (5 bases). CDR1 SGHAT and CDR2 FQNNGV come from the germline V gene. V lost 0 bases and J lost 14, with 14 bases in between. The CDR3 has 13 amino acids. In nucleotides, the CDR3 is TGTGCCAGCAGCTTAGATCGTACACGGACTGAGTTCTTC. This translates into CASSLDRTRTEFF. Using reference TRBV11-2 and TRBJ2-1 for the parts outside the CDR3, the full variable domain is EAGVAQSPRYKIIEKRQSVAFWCNPISGHATLYWYQQILGQGPKLLIQFQNNGVVDDSQLPKDRFSAERLKGVDSTLKIQPAKLEDSAVYLCASSLDRTRTEFFGPGTRLTVL.

The gene calls are TRBV28 and TRBJ2-7; 9 bases are a match to TRBD1. CDR3 length equals 16 residues. The V segment lost 7 bases and the J segment 2 bases; nucleotides outside the gene matches: 12. Germline assignment: CDR1 MDHEN and CDR2 SYDVKM. CDR3 loop: CASTKQGALSPYEQYV. The DNA for the CDR3 is TGTGCCAGCACAAAACAGGGGGCCTTATCCCCCTACGAGCAGTACGTC.

The chain links TRBV18 to TRBJ1-2; D gene ambiguous. Germline CDR1 is KGHSH and CDR2 is LQKENI. This CDR3 region has 14 residues. V was trimmed by 2 bases and J by 8 bases, leaving 15 bases between them. CDR3 nucleotides: TGTGCCAGCTCACCAGAGGCCCTATTCAGGGGCTACACCTTC. It encodes CASSPEALFRGYTF.

CDR3 sequence (DNA): TGTGCCAGCAGCCAAGATCCCCCGTACAGAAGGGGTAATGAAAAACTGTTTTTT. Encoded protein: CASSQDPPYRRGNEKLFF. The chain links TRBV14 to TRBJ1-4, with D maybe TRBD1 (5 bases). The CDR3 consists of 18 residues. Germline V gene data show CDR1 as SGHDN and CDR2 as FVKESK. The V and J ends lost 0 bases and 4 bases respectively, with 18 bases between them.

In this sample, this clonotype turned up a few times. V usage is TRBV15 and J usage is TRBJ1-5; TRBD1 matches at 7 bases. V lost 1 base to trimming and J lost 6 bases; unmatched junction nucleotides: 3. CDR3 size: 14 residues. From germline, CDR1 is LNHNV and CDR2 YYDKDF (reference sequence). The CDR3 bases are TGTGCCACCAGCAGAGCCAGGGGGAGTCAGCCCCAGCATTTT. Residues: CATSRARGSQPQHF.

This clonotype was counted ten times or more. The chain employs TRBV6-2 or TRBV6-3 and TRBJ2-3; TRBD1 might be the D (6 bases). Germline-derived CDR1 and CDR2 are MNHEY and SVGEGT. Trimming cost V 4 bases and J 0 bases, with 14 bases left between them. The CDR3 is made up of 16 amino acids. The CDR3 coding sequence is TGTGCCAGCAGTTCCCGACAGGCTTCAAGCACAGATACGCAGTATTTT. It codes for CASSSRQASSTDTQYF.

The chain recombines TRBV12-3 or TRBV12-4 with TRBJ2-7; 7 bases agree with TRBD2. The tail of the sequence fits TRBJ2-1 better, so the J call may be wrong. The CDR3 contains 14 residues. The CDR3: CASSSWLADNEQFF. DNA of the CDR3: TGTGCCAGCAGCTCCTGGCTAGCGGACAATGAGCAGTTCTTC.

This chain joins TRBV28 and TRBJ1-1; D uncertain. V lost 4 bases and J lost 7, with 10 bases in between. The CDR3 extends over 12 amino acids. Germline V CDR1 and CDR2: MDHEN, SYDVKM. In DNA form, the CDR3 reads TGTGCCAGCAGTTATTACACCTTTGAAGCTTTCTTT. This translates into CASSYYTFEAFF.

This clonotype was observed many times. The chain recombines TRBV2 with TRBJ2-2; D possibly corresponds to TRBD1 (6 bases). CDR3 length: 13 residues. The V gene lost 7 bases and the J gene lost 3 bases, with 9 bases spanning the gap. Germline assignment: CDR1 SNHLY and CDR2 FYNNEI. The CDR3 DNA reads as TGTGCCAGCATGGGACAATACACCGGGGAGCTGTTTTTT. Protein: CASMGQYTGELFF. The full variable domain, rest sourced from reference TRBV2 and TRBJ2-2, is EPEVTQTPSHQVTQMGQEVILRCVPISNHLYFYWYRQILGQKVEFLVSFYNNEISEKSEIFDDQFSVERPDGSNFTLKIRSTKLEDSAMYFCASMGQYTGELFFGEGSRLTVL.

This chain joins TRBV7-2 and TRBJ2-1; maybe TRBD1 (6 bases). TRBJ2-7 matches the DNA end more closely, so the J call is doubtful. The length of the CDR3 is 14 residues. Germline CDR1 reads SGHTA; CDR2 reads FQGNSA. CDR3 nucleotides: TGTGCCAGCAGCCTCCAGACAGGACGCTACGAGCAGTACTTC. Its protein is CASSLQTGRYEQYF.

This chain uses TRBV5-1 with TRBJ1-1, with D perhaps TRBD1 (5 bases). V lost 7 bases and J lost 0, with 22 bases in between. Germline V gene lookup returns CDR1 SGHRS and CDR2 YFSETQ. The CDR3 spans 17 residues. The CDR3 reads CASRAWGVGPVNTEAFF. CDR3 DNA sequence: TGCGCCAGCCGAGCTTGGGGGGTTGGACCGGTGAACACTGAAGCTTTCTTT.

This clonotype was seen many times. The chain employs TRBV5-1 and TRBJ2-5; D uncertain. This CDR3 has 13 residues. CDR1 is SGHRS and CDR2 is YFSETQ in the germline V gene. V lost 2 bases and J lost 2, with 7 bases in between. The CDR3 DNA sequence: TGCGCCAGCAGCTTCCAGCCACAAGAGACCCAGTACTTC. It encodes CASSFQPQETQYF.

The V gene is TRBV5-1, the J gene TRBJ2-7; 8 bases fit TRBD1. This CDR3 has 14 residues. CDR1 and CDR2 from the germline V gene are SGHRS and YFSETQ. V was pared by 4 bases and J by 5 bases, with 8 bases of the junction left unmatched. CDR3 sequence reads: CASSTQTGVDEQYF. In nucleotides, the CDR3 is TGCGCCAGCAGCACCCAGACAGGGGTGGACGAGCAGTACTTC.

This clonotype was observed a single time. The rearrangement uses TRBV6-1 and TRBJ1-1, with D perhaps TRBD1 (6 bases). The CDR3 is 13 residues long. Germline lookup yields CDR1 MNHNS and CDR2 SASEGT. Trimming took off 7 bases at V and 5 bases at J, with 14 bases between the two ends. DNA for the CDR3: TGTGCCAGCAAACTCATGGACAGAACTGAAGCTTTCTTT. It encodes CASKLMDRTEAFF.

This clonotype came up a few times. The chain employs TRBV24-1 and TRBJ2-5; D is uncertain. This CDR3 spans 13 amino acids. Germline V gene sequence: CDR1 KGHDR, CDR2 SFDVKD. The ends were cut back, 3 bases at V and 2 bases at J, with 6 bases in the middle. CDR3 sequence reads: CATSDGPQETQYF. The CDR3, as DNA: TGTGCCACCAGTGATGGACCACAAGAGACCCAGTACTTC.